These 30 T cell receptor beta chains originate from one sample sequenced in a study of T-cell reconstitution after alpha-beta-depleted transplantation in children. Preparation of the TCRbeta library used unique molecular identifiers. TCRdb re-called the PCR reads with MiXCR, one entry per CDR3 protein. The top ten clones hold under 35% of a sample with over 400,000 distinct CDR3 sequences, around two fifths of them seen once. The sample here was PBMCs, taken before TCRalphabeta/CD19-depleted stem cell transplant. All receptors come from a girl aged 2 to 10 with aplastic anemia, due to receive a stem cell transplant.

The rearrangement joins TRBV7-2 to TRBJ2-5; TRBD1 aligns across 7 bases. J was trimmed by 3 bases and V by 0 bases; bases with no gene match: 4. This CDR3 has 15 amino acids. CDR1 is SGHTA, CDR2 FQGNSA, per germline. The DNA for the CDR3 is TGTGCCAGCAGCTTAGCAGGGACAGCCAAAGAGACCCAGTACTTC. It encodes CASSLAGTAKETQYF.

This clonotype was seen many times. This chain joins TRBV18 and TRBJ1-5; maybe TRBD1 (6 bases). V was clipped by 6 bases and J by 6 bases, with 18 bases between them. Germline V gene sequence: CDR1 KGHSH, CDR2 LQKENI. The CDR3 contains 15 residues. The CDR3 DNA sequence: TGTGCCAGCTCCCTGGAAATGGGGGCCGGTCAGCCCCAGCATTTT. It translates to CASSLEMGAGQPQHF.

This clonotype occurred a few times. The genes are TRBV20-1 and TRBJ2-7; D is possibly TRBD1 or TRBD2 (5 bases each). The CDR3 is 13 amino acids. Germline V gives CDR1 DFQATT, CDR2 SNEGSKA (reference sequence). Trimming removed 7 bases from V and 5 bases from J, with 18 bases in between. The chain's CDR3 is CSGSSGRQNEQYF. DNA for the CDR3: TGCAGTGGATCGTCGGGGCGGCAGAACGAGCAGTACTTC.

Worth noting for this clonotype: This CDR3 is missing its conserved last phenylalanine or tryptophan, likely due to a read error. The DNA is left out, because the CDR3 cannot be placed on it with certainty; the CDR3 is given as TCRdb lists it. The CDR3 spells CSVVPPGHT. J is TRBJ1-1 and V is TRBV29-1; the table's TRBD1 call for D was not verified on the DNA. The CDR3 spans 9 amino acids, including both terminal residues. The germline V gene has CDR1 SQVTM and CDR2 ANQGSEA.

The chain employs TRBV4-1 and TRBJ2-1; no clear D gene. V lost 0 bases and J lost 8, with 17 bases in between. Germline V gene sequence: CDR1 MGHRA, CDR2 YSYEKL. The CDR3 length is 16 residues. CDR3 DNA sequence: TGCGCCAGCAGCCAAGACCGGGTAGGTTGGGGTGATGAGCAGTTCTTC. It yields the protein CASSQDRVGWGDEQFF.

This clonotype was counted a few times. CDR3 coding DNA: TGTGCCAGCAGTTCCGGGACCGCGAATCAGCCCCAGCATTTT. As protein: CASSSGTANQPQHF. V usage is TRBV27 and J usage is TRBJ1-5; D perhaps matches TRBD1 (5 bases). CDR3 length equals 14 residues. Trimming pared 4 bases from V and 4 bases from J, leaving 11 bases between. The germline V gene has CDR1 MNHEY and CDR2 SMNVEV (reference sequence).

V gene TRBV29-1 combines with J gene TRBJ2-3; TRBD2 matches 13 bases. This CDR3 comprises 13 residues. V was clipped by 7 bases and J by 8 bases; unmatched bases: 6. CDR1 SQVTM and CDR2 ANQGSEA come from the germline V gene. This CDR3 reads CSARLAGGRTQYF. The CDR3 nucleotides read TGCAGCGCTCGACTAGCGGGAGGTCGTACGCAGTATTTT.

The chain is built from TRBV4-1 and TRBJ2-1; TRBD2 matches at 12 bases. Germline V gene sequence: CDR1 MGHRA, CDR2 YSYEKL. V shed 6 bases, J shed 8 bases, and the junction held 14 bases outside the gene matches. The CDR3 consists of 17 residues. In DNA form, the CDR3 reads TGCGCCAGCAGTCAAACCAGACTAGCGGGAGTCGGTGATGAGCAGTTCTTC. Translation: CASSQTRLAGVGDEQFF.

The J gene is TRBJ2-1, the V gene TRBV7-9; D is uncertain. The germline gives CDR1 SEHNR, CDR2 FQNEAQ (reference sequence). CDR3 length equals 13 residues. Trimming removed 0 bases from V and 9 bases from J, with 9 bases in between. The CDR3 loop is CASSLADLFEQFF. CDR3 DNA sequence: TGTGCCAGCAGCTTAGCCGACCTCTTTGAGCAGTTCTTC.

This sequence joins TRBV27 and TRBJ2-7; 8 nucleotides line up with TRBD1. This CDR3 spans 15 amino acids. Trimming took 6 bases from V and 2 from J; bases not matched to a gene: 9. Germline V CDR1 and CDR2: MNHEY, SMNVEV (reference sequence). This chain's CDR3 is CASSRGQALAYEQYF. CDR3 DNA: TGTGCCAGCAGCCGGGGACAGGCCCTTGCCTACGAGCAGTACTTC.

This clonotype has only one observation. The chain uses TRBV24-1 and TRBJ2-2; TRBD1 aligns across 11 bases. Germline lookup yields CDR1 KGHDR and CDR2 SFDVKD. V dropped 9 bases and J dropped 4; count of bases not matched to a gene: 6. CDR3 length equals 15 residues. Written as DNA, the CDR3 is TGTGCCACCGGGGGGACAGGGGGGACCACCGGGGAGCTGTTTTTT. Amino acid sequence: CATGGTGGTTGELFF.

This clonotype has ten or more counts. The chain carries TRBV20-1 and TRBJ2-7, with D tentatively TRBD1 (5 bases). The V end was cut by 5 bases, the J end by 2 bases, with 13 bases between. Per the germline V gene, CDR1 is DFQATT and CDR2 is SNEGSKA (reference sequence). This CDR3 comprises 13 residues. The CDR3 DNA reads TGCAGTGCTCCCCATGGGGCGACCTACGAGCAGTACTTC. Translated: CSAPHGATYEQYF.

The rearrangement uses TRBV4-1 and TRBJ2-5, with 7 positions matching TRBD2. V lost 0 bases and J lost 5; bases outside the gene matches: 6. Germline CDR1 is MGHRA and CDR2 is YSYEKL. The CDR3 has 15 amino acids. This CDR3 reads CASSQEVGRGETQYF. The CDR3 DNA follows: TGCGCCAGCAGCCAAGAAGTTGGGAGGGGTGAGACCCAGTACTTC.

V is TRBV5-4 and J is TRBJ2-1; D remains ambiguous. This CDR3 contains 10 residues. V lost 7 bases, J lost 7 bases, and 6 bases lay in between. Germline values: CDR1 SGHNT, CDR2 YYREEE (reference sequence). CDR3 sequence reads: CASGLNEQFF. CDR3 nucleotide sequence: TGTGCCAGCGGCCTAAATGAGCAGTTCTTC.

The chain links TRBV7-6 to TRBJ2-5; the D gene is possibly TRBD2 (6 bases). The germline gives CDR1 SGHVS, CDR2 FNYEAQ. The V end was cut by 5 bases, the J end by 4 bases, with 17 bases between. CDR3 length: 15 residues. Here the CDR3 reads CASSNRDSVRETQYF. The CDR3 DNA is TGTGCCAGCAGCAACCGGGACTCGGTTCGAGAGACCCAGTACTTC.

This clonotype was recorded at least ten times. The CDR3 loop is CASSLESGSYEQYF. The CDR3 coding sequence is TGCGCCAGCAGCTTGGAGAGCGGCTCCTACGAGCAGTACTTC. The chain recombines TRBV5-1 with TRBJ2-7; a weak D match, TRBD2 (5 bases). V gave up 0 bases and J gave up 0 bases, with 7 bases separating them. Germline V CDR1 and CDR2: SGHRS, YFSETQ. CDR3 length: 14 residues. The variable domain in full, completed from reference TRBV5-1 and TRBJ2-7, reads KAGVTQTPRYLIKTRGQQVTLSCSPISGHRSVSWYQQTPGQGLQFLFEYFSETQRNKGNFPGRFSGRQFSNSRSEMNVSTLELGDSALYLCASSLESGSYEQYFGPGTRLTVT.

This clonotype was detected many times. The rearrangement uses TRBV7-2 and TRBJ2-2; no definite D call. Trimming shortened V by 4 bases and J by 1 base, and 10 bases separated the two germline ends. CDR1 SGHTA and CDR2 FQGNSA come from the germline V gene. The CDR3 length is 15 residues. The CDR3, as DNA: TGTGCCAGCAGCTCCTGGACCTTGAACACCGGGGAGCTGTTTTTT. Amino acid sequence: CASSSWTLNTGELFF. Complete variable domain (other parts from reference TRBV7-2 and TRBJ2-2): GAGVSQSPSNKVTEKGKDVELRCDPISGHTALYWYRQSLGQGLEFLIYFQGNSAPDKSGLPSDRFSAERTGGSVSTLTIQRTQQEDSAVYLCASSSWTLNTGELFFGEGSRLTVL.

The J gene is TRBJ2-3, the V gene TRBV27; 9 bases line up with TRBD1. The J segment lost 5 bases and the V segment lost 5 bases, leaving 8 bases of the junction unmatched. The CDR3 loop spans 15 amino acids. CDR1 and CDR2 (germline): MNHEY, SMNVEV (reference sequence). In DNA form, the CDR3 reads TGTGCCAGCAGTCCCCGACAGGGGGTCAAAGATACGCAGTATTTT. Residues: CASSPRQGVKDTQYF.

The chain combines TRBV5-6 with TRBJ2-3, with D perhaps TRBD1 (6 bases). There are 14 residues in the CDR3. Trimming removed 3 bases from V and 10 bases from J, with 18 bases in between. Germline CDR1 SGHDT, CDR2 YYEEEE. CDR3 in DNA: TGTGCCAGCAGCTGGGGGCAGGGGAACTCCGCGCAGTATTTT. Its protein is CASSWGQGNSAQYF.

V and J are TRBV9 and TRBJ2-4, with unresolved D. Per the germline V gene, CDR1 is SGDLS and CDR2 is YYNGEE. The CDR3 is 14 residues long. The V gene lost 5 bases and the J gene lost 8 bases, with 17 bases spanning the gap. The CDR3 spells CASSGGSPVDIQYF. The DNA of the CDR3 is TGTGCCAGCAGTGGCGGCTCCCCGGTGGACATTCAGTACTTC. The full variable domain, in which reference TRBV9 and TRBJ2-4 provide the parts outside the CDR3, is DSGVTQTPKHLITATGQRVTLRCSPRSGDLSVYWYQQSLDQGLQFLIQYYNGEERAKGNILERFSAQQFPDLHSELNLSSLELGDSALYFCASSGGSPVDIQYFGAGTRLSVL.

V usage is TRBV28 and J usage is TRBJ1-1, with D possibly being TRBD1 (5 bases). V was pared by 4 bases and J by 11 bases, with 11 bases between. CDR1 is MDHEN, CDR2 SYDVKM, per germline. CDR3 size: 11 residues. In DNA, the CDR3 is TGTGCCAGCAGTTCGACAGTTAAGGCTTTCTTT. Translating it yields CASSSTVKAFF.

The V gene is TRBV14, the J gene TRBJ2-1, with 14 positions matching TRBD2. Germline assignment: CDR1 SGHDN and CDR2 FVKESK. The ends lost 0 bases at V and 1 base at J; junction bases unmatched: 5. CDR3 size: 19 residues. DNA of the CDR3: TGTGCCAGCAGCCAAGACCCGACTAGCGGGAGGGGTTCCTACAATGAGCAGTTCTTC. Residues: CASSQDPTSGRGSYNEQFF.

V gene TRBV28 combines with J gene TRBJ1-2, with 7 bases identical to TRBD1. With 3 bases clipped from V and 7 bases from J, the junction kept 8 bases outside the gene matches. The CDR3 spans 14 residues. From germline, CDR1 is MDHEN and CDR2 SYDVKM. CDR3 nucleotide sequence: TGTGCCAGCAGTTTCAGTGGGGCAGGGGGTGGCTACACCTTC. It codes for CASSFSGAGGGYTF.

A note on this clonotype: A much larger clone is a single base away; this may be a read error. The chain joins TRBV29-1 to TRBJ1-1; 11 positions agree with TRBD1. The V segment lost 7 bases and the J segment 7 bases; nucleotides outside the gene matches: 5. Germline CDR1 SQVTM, CDR2 ANQGSEA. The CDR3 covers 12 residues. The CDR3 coding sequence is TGCAGCGAGGACAGGGGGCGGGGTGAAGCTTTCTTT. Translating gives CSEDRGRGEAFF.

At least ten counts were recorded for this clonotype. This chain uses TRBV9 with TRBJ2-5; 7 bases map to TRBD2. Germline V lookup: CDR1 SGDLS, CDR2 YYNGEE. The CDR3 is made up of 16 amino acids. The V gene end was trimmed by 3 bases and the J gene end by 5 bases; junction bases not matched to a gene: 13. The CDR3 spells CASSEIEGGPMETQYF. The CDR3 DNA reads TGTGCCAGCAGCGAGATAGAGGGAGGGCCAATGGAGACCCAGTACTTC.

V gene TRBV5-4 combines with J gene TRBJ2-1, with D hard to call. CDR3 length: 13 amino acids. The V gene's germline CDR1 is SGHNT and CDR2 YYREEE (reference sequence). V shed 0 bases and J shed 5 bases, with 6 bases lying between them. CDR3 DNA: TGTGCCAGCAGCTTGGGTAGCAACAATGAGCAGTTCTTC. It is translated as CASSLGSNNEQFF.

This clonotype was seen once. The chain couples TRBV20-1 to TRBJ2-4; D gene ambiguous. CDR1 and CDR2 from the germline V gene are DFQATT and SNEGSKA (reference sequence). This CDR3 has 15 amino acids. Trimming took 5 bases from V and 0 from J, leaving 14 bases between them. The CDR3 DNA is TGCAGTGCTCTACACAGAGCCCTAGCCAAAAACATTCAGTACTTC. It is translated as CSALHRALAKNIQYF.

This clonotype was seen a few times. The chain joins TRBV21-1 to TRBJ2-7. TRBV21-1 is recorded as a pseudogene. CDR3 length: 12 amino acids. CDR3 loop: CASSKDRHEQYF. The CDR3 region has the DNA TGTGCCAGCAGCAAAGACCGGCACGAGCAGTACTTC.

V and J are TRBV20-1 and TRBJ2-1; D may be TRBD2 (7 bases). The CDR3 runs to 16 residues. The V end was cut by 6 bases, the J end by 1 base, with 19 bases between. CDR1 and CDR2 from the germline V gene are DFQATT and SNEGSKA (reference sequence). The CDR3 coding sequence is TGCAGTGCGGGGGGGCTCGGGGATACTTCCTACAATGAGCAGTTCTTC. Protein sequence: CSAGGLGDTSYNEQFF.

This clonotype was observed once. V is TRBV11-1 and J is TRBJ2-7; 10 bases align to TRBD2. V was clipped by 4 bases and J by 3 bases; unmatched bases: 6. The germline gives CDR1 SGHAT, CDR2 FQDESV (reference sequence). CDR3 length equals 15 residues. CDR3 DNA sequence: TGTGCCAGCAGCTGGCTAGCGGGAGATTTCTACGAGCAGTACTTC. Protein sequence: CASSWLAGDFYEQYF.